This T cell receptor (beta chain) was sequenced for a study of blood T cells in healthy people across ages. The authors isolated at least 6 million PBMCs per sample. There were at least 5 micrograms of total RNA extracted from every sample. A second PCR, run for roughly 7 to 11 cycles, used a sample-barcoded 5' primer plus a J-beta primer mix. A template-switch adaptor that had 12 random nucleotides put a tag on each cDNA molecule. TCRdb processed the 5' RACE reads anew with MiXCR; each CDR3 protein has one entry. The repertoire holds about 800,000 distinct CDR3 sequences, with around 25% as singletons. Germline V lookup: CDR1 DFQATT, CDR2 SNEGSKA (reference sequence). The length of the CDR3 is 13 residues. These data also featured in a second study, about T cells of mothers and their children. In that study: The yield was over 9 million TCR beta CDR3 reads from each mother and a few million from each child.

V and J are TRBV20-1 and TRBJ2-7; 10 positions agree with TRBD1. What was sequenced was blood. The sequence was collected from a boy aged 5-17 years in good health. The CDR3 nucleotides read TGCAATGTCCCGGGACAGGGGTTGTACGAGCAGTACTTC. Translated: CNVPGQGLYEQYF.